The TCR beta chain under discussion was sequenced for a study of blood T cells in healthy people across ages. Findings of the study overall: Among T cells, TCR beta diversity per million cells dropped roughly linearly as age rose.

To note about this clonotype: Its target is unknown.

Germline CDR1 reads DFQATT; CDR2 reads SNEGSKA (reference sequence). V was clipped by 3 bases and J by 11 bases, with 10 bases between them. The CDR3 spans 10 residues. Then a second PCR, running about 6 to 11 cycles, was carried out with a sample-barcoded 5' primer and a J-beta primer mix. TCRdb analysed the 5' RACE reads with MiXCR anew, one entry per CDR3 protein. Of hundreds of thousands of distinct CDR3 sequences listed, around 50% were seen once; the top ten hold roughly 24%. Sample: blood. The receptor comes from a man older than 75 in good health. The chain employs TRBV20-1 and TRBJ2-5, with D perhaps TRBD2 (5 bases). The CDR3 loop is CSASEWEQYF. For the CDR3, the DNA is TGCAGTGCTAGTGAATGGGAGCAGTACTTC.